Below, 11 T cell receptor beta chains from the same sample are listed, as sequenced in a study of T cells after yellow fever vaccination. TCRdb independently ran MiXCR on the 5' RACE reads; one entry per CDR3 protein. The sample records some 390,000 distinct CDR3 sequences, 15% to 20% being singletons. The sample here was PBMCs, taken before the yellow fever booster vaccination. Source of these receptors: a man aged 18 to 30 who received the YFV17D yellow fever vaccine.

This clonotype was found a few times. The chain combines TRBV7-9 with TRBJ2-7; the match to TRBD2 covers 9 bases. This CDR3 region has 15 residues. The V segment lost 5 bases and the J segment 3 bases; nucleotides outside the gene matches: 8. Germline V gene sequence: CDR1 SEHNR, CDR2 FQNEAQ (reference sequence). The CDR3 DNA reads TGTGCCAGCAGCGAGAGCGGGGGGCGAAACTACGAGCAGTACTTC. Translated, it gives CASSESGGRNYEQYF.

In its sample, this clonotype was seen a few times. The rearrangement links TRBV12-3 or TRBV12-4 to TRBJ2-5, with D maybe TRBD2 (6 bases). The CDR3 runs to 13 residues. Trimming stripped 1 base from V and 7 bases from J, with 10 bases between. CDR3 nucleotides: TGTGCCAGCAGTTTAGGCGGGGTAGCGACCCAGTACTTC. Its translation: CASSLGGVATQYF.

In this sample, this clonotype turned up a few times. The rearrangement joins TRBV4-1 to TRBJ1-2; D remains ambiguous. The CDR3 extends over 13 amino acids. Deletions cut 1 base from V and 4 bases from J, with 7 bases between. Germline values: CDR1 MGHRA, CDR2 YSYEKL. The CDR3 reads CASSQVVTYGYTF. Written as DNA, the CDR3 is TGCGCCAGCAGCCAAGTGGTCACCTATGGCTACACCTTC.

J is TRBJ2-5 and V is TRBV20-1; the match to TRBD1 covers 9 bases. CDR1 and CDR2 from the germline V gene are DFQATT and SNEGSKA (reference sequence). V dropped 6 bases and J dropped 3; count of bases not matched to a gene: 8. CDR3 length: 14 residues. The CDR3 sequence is CSAANRGLEETQYF. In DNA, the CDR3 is TGCAGTGCCGCAAACAGGGGGCTAGAAGAGACCCAGTACTTC.

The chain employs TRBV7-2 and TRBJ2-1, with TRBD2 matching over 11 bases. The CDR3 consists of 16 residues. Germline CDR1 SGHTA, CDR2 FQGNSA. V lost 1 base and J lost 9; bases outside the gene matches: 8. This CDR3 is CASSLVSSGGKSEQFF. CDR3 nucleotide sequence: TGTGCCAGCAGCTTAGTCTCTAGCGGGGGGAAAAGTGAGCAGTTCTTC.

The CDR3 here is CALDLRDTLGIGNTIYF. Written as DNA, the CDR3 is TGTGCTCTCGACCTCCGGGACACACTGGGCATTGGAAACACCATATATTTT. The V and J genes are TRBV6-1 and TRBJ1-3; tentatively, D is TRBD1 (6 bases). Germline V CDR1 and CDR2: MNHNS, SASEGT. CDR3 length: 17 residues.

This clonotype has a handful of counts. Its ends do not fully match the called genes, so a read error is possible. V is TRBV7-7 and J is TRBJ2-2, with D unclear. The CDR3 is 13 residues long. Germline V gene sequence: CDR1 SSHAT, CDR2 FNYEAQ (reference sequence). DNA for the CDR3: TGTGCTAGCAGCCTTAGTAGCACCGGGGAGCTGTTTTTT. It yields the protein CASSLSSTGELFF.

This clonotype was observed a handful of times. For the CDR3, the DNA is TGTGCCAGCAGCTTGACACTCGGGGGCGAGCAGTACTTC. It is translated as CASSLTLGGEQYF. The rearrangement joins TRBV7-9 to TRBJ2-7; maybe TRBD2 (6 bases). Trimming removed 3 bases at V and 6 bases at J, with 12 bases between. Germline CDR1 SEHNR, CDR2 FQNEAQ (reference sequence). The CDR3 has 13 residues.

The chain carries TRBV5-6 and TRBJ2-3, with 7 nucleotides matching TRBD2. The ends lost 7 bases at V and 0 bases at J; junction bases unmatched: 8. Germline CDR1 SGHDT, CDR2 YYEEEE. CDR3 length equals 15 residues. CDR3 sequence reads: CASLGEGISTDTQYF. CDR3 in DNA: TGTGCCAGCCTGGGGGAGGGCATTAGCACAGATACGCAGTATTTT.

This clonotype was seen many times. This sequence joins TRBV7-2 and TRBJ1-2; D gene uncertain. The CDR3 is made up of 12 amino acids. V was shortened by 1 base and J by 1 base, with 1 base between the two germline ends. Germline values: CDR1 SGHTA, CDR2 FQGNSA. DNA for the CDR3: TGTGCCAGCAGCTTAGTTAACTATGGCTACACCTTC. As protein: CASSLVNYGYTF.

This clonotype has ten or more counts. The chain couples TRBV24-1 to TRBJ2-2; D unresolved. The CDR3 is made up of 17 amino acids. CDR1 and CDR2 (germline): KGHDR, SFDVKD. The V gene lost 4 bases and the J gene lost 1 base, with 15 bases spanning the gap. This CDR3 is CATSDSGWLRNTGELFF. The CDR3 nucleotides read TGTGCCACCAGTGACTCTGGGTGGCTTAGGAACACCGGGGAGCTGTTTTTT.